A selection of T cell receptor beta chains follows, all from one sample in a study of T cells in Graves' hyperthyroidism and ophthalmopathy. Each CDR3 protein is one row after TCRdb ran MiXCR on the multiplex PCR reads. Seen here are 200,000 to 250,000 distinct CDR3 sequences, around 24% observed once, and the top ten hold 35%. Material for sequencing was blood. The receptors were sampled from a woman in her forties with Graves' ophthalmopathy. Both conserved end residues are part of each CDR3. Fields, in order: J gene, D gene, clone size, V gene, CDR3 DNA, CDR3 protein. D genes are given only for firm matches. The size field is filled for only some rows; it gives once, few, many or a size class.

>TRBJ1-2|-|-|TRBV12-3/TRBV12-4
TGTGCCAGCAGTTTCCGCGCAGTCACTAACTATGGCTACACCTTC
CASSFRAVTNYGYTF
>TRBJ2-7|-|many|TRBV28
TGTGCCAGCAGTTTAGCGTCCGTTGGCGGGAACGAGCAGTACTTC
CASSLASVGGNEQYF
>TRBJ2-7|TRBD1|many|TRBV20-1
TGCAGTGCTATAATCACCGGACAGGGGGTTTCGCAGTACTTC
CSAIITGQGVSQYF
>TRBJ2-4|-|many|TRBV12-3/TRBV12-4
TGTGCCAGCAGTCCAACCCCCCTGGGAAACAAAAACATTCAGTACTTC
CASSPTPLGNKNIQYF
>TRBJ2-7|-|many|TRBV28
TGTGCCAGCAGCCAAGGGGGACCTAGGATCCACGAGCAGTACTTC
CASSQGGPRIHEQYF
>TRBJ1-1|TRBD1|many|TRBV5-1
TGCGCCAGCAGCTTGGCGATCCCTAGAGGGACAGGGGGCACTGAAGCTTTCTTT
CASSLAIPRGTGGTEAFF
>TRBJ2-7|TRBD2|many|TRBV6-4
TGTGCCAGCAGTCACAACCAGGGGGTAGCGGGAGGTCACGAGCAGTACTTC
CASSHNQGVAGGHEQYF
>TRBJ2-7|-|-|TRBV12-3/TRBV12-4
TGTGCCAGCACGACCCCTAGCACTTACGAGCAGTACTTC
CASTTPSTYEQYF
>TRBJ2-3|-|many|TRBV7-2
TGTGCCAGCACTAGCACAGATACGCAGTATTTT
CASTSTDTQYF
>TRBJ2-7|TRBD1|many|TRBV12-3/TRBV12-4
TGTGCCAGCAGTTTAGAGGTTGTGGCAGGGGGTGTCCTCGAGCAGTACTTC
CASSLEVVAGGVLEQYF
>TRBJ1-3|TRBD1|few|TRBV4-1
TGCGCCAGCAGCCAAGAGTCCAGGGGGCCTGGAAACACCATATATTTT
CASSQESRGPGNTIYF
>TRBJ1-6|-|once|TRBV6-1
TGTGCCAGCAGCACCGGGACCATGGGCTCCCTCCACTTT
CASSTGTMGSLHF
>TRBJ2-5|TRBD2|-|TRBV24-1
TGTGCCACCAGGGATAGCGGGGGGGCCGGTGAGACCCAGTACTTC
CATRDSGGAGETQYF
>TRBJ2-4|-|many|TRBV20-1
TGCAGTGCTAGAGATTCCCTGGCCAAAAACATTCAGTACTTC
CSARDSLAKNIQYF
>TRBJ1-2|-|many|TRBV7-9
TGTGCCAGCAGCCGACAGGTTAACTATGGCTACACCTTC
CASSRQVNYGYTF
>TRBJ1-1|-|-|TRBV20-1
TGCAGTGCCCTCCCTGGGACGGAAAACACTGAAGCTTTCTTT
CSALPGTENTEAFF
>TRBJ1-1|-|many|TRBV6-1
TGTGCCAGCAGTGAAATTGACGGAATTGAAGCTTTCTTT
CASSEIDGIEAFF
>TRBJ2-3|-|-|TRBV11-3
TGTGCCAGCAGCTTAGGTGTCGTTTGGGGCCCCCAGGGCACAGATACGCAGTATTTT
CASSLGVVWGPQGTDTQYF
>TRBJ2-7|TRBD2|few|TRBV19
TGTGCCAGTTCACGGGTGGGCGGGAGTAGCTCCTACGAGCAGTACTTC
CASSRVGGSSSYEQYF
>TRBJ1-5|-|many|TRBV6-5
TGTGCCAGCAGTTACTCGAAGGCAGGAGGTCAGCCCCAGCATTTT
CASSYSKAGGQPQHF
>TRBJ1-6|-|many|TRBV15
TGTGCCACCAGCAGAGAGGGAAGCAACTCACCCCTCCACTTT
CATSREGSNSPLHF
>TRBJ1-2|-|once|TRBV19
TGTGCCAGTACTTCCCAGATGGGAGGTGCCTATGGCTACACCTTC
CASTSQMGGAYGYTF
>TRBJ2-5|-|many|TRBV7-9
TGTGCCAGCAGCTTAGCGTTGGACCAAGAGACCCAGTACTTC
CASSLALDQETQYF
>TRBJ1-6|TRBD1|many|TRBV12-3/TRBV12-4
TGTGCCAGCAGTTCACGGACAGGGTCGATGTCACCCCTCCACTTT
CASSSRTGSMSPLHF
>TRBJ2-7|-|many|TRBV6-2/TRBV6-3
TGTGCCAGCAGGGGGGACTCAGCCTACGAGCAGTACTTC
CASRGDSAYEQYF
>TRBJ1-2|-|many|TRBV3-1
TGTGCCAGCAGCCAAGATGTCAGGGCCGGCTATGGCTACACCTTC
CASSQDVRAGYGYTF
>TRBJ1-1|-|-|TRBV12-3/TRBV12-4
TGTGCCAGCTACTCAGGGACCGTTGGGTTCACTGAAGCTTTCTTT
CASYSGTVGFTEAFF
>TRBJ2-3|-|-|TRBV10-3
TGTGCCATCAGCATTCTAGTAGGCGGGAAGGAGGGGACGCAGTATTTT
CAISILVGGKEGTQYF